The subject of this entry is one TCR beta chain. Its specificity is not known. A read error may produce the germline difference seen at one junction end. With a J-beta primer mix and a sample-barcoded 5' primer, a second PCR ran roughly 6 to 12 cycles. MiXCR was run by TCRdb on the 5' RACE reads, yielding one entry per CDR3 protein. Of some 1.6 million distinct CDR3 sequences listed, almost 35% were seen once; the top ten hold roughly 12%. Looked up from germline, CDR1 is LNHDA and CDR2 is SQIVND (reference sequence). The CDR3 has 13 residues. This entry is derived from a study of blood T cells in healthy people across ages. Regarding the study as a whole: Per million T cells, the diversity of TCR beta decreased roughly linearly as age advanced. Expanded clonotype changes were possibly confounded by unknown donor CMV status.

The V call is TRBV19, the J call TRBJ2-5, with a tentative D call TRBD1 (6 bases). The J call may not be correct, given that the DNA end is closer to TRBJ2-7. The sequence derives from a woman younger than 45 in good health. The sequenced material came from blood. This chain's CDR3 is CVSSTGHGNEQYF. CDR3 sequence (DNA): TGCGTCAGTAGTACAGGGCACGGGAACGAGCAGTACTTC.